This T cell receptor (beta chain) was captured in a study of T cells after posttransplantation cyclophosphamide. The protocol was immunoSEQ multiplex PCR, while the TCRdb copy is restricted to in-frame clones and leaves out a portion. The sample carries some 21,000 clones, 65% to 90% recorded once. Control samples came 1 year after myeloablative marrow transplants with methotrexate plus calcineurin inhibitor. The CDR3 has 15 residues. V shed 6 bases and J 8 bases; nucleotides not matched to a gene: 13. Germline CDR1 and CDR2: MNHEY and SMNVEV (reference sequence). Specimen: PBMCs, collected 350 to 400 days after allogeneic stem cell transplant with calcineurin inhibitor and methotrexate. V gene TRBV27 combines with J gene TRBJ1-2, with 9 bases identical to TRBD1. This sequence was found in a female patient aged 30-39 years who received an allogeneic stem cell transplant from an unrelated donor, was CMV-positive, and had acute and chronic GVHD. Some of the T cells may derive from the graft donor. As DNA, the CDR3 is TGTGCCAGCAGCAGCCCCAGGACAGGGGTCAGGGGCTACACCTTC. Amino acid sequence: CASSSPRTGVRGYTF.